The rows below give T cell receptor beta chains drawn from one sample of a study of blood T cell repertoires in COVID-19. Profiling relied on immunoSEQ multiplex PCR, and the TCRdb table lists in-frame clones only, not all of them. The sample carries fewer than 350,000 clones, under 95% recorded once. Material for sequencing was PBMCs or T cells enriched from blood (not recorded which). The origin of the receptors is a middle-aged woman with acute COVID-19. CDR3s include the opening cysteine and the closing phenylalanine or tryptophan. The D gene is left open where the match is weak. Size values are once, few and many counts, or a class for expanded clones, and some rows have none.

d_call j_call clone_size v_call cdr3_aa cdr3_nt
TRBD1 TRBJ2-7 . TRBV10-3 CAISAGQPYEQYF TGTGCCATCAGTGCGGGACAGCCCTACGAGCAGTACTTC
TRBD1 TRBJ1-2 . TRBV5-1 CASSPQEKTGGYGYTF TGCGCCAGCAGCCCCCAAGAAAAGACAGGGGGCTATGGCTACACCTTC
. TRBJ2-6 . TRBV18 CASSLKQMTGANVLTF TGTGCCAGCTCACTAAAACAGATGACTGGGGCCAACGTCCTGACTTTC
TRBD1 TRBJ1-6 . TRBV28 CASSFLTGNNSPLHF TGTGCCAGCAGCTTTTTGACAGGGAACAATTCACCCCTCCACTTT
. TRBJ2-2 . TRBV19 CASSIGGRGTGELFF TGTGCCAGTAGTATTGGTGGGCGGGGCACCGGGGAGCTGTTTTTT
TRBD2 TRBJ2-1 . TRBV19 CANTYSGGAYHYRNQYNEQFF TGTGCCAATACCTATAGCGGGGGGGCCTATCATTACCGAAACCAATACAATGAGCAGTTCTTC
. TRBJ2-1 once TRBV10-3 CAIKRGNSSSYNEQFF TGTGCCATCAAGAGAGGGAACTCGAGCTCCTACAATGAGCAGTTCTTC
TRBD2 TRBJ2-7 . TRBV3-1/TRBV3-2 CASSRNSGVPYEQYF TGTGCCAGCAGCCGAAATAGCGGGGTTCCCTACGAGCAGTACTTC
. TRBJ2-7 . TRBV6-1 CASSEGAGPYEQYF TGTGCCAGCAGTGAGGGGGCAGGCCCCTACGAGCAGTACTTC
. TRBJ2-7 . TRBV7-9 CASSPRDNWNYEQYF TGTGCCAGCAGCCCCAGGGACAATTGGAACTACGAGCAGTACTTC
. TRBJ1-2 . TRBV30 CAWRQGSLGYTF TGTGCCTGGAGGCAGGGATCCTTGGGCTACACCTTC
. TRBJ1-6 . TRBV6-5 CASSYMIESSSPLHF TGTGCCAGCAGTTACATGATAGAATCATCATCCCCCCTCCACTTT
. TRBJ2-7 . TRBV7-2 CASSRDRYEQYF TGTGCCAGCAGCAGAGACAGATACGAGCAGTACTTC
TRBD1 TRBJ2-4 . TRBV9 CASSPGTGGGGAKNIQYF TGTGCCAGCAGCCCCGGGACAGGGGGCGGTGGAGCCAAAAACATTCAGTACTTC
. TRBJ1-1 . TRBV5-8 CASRPGDSLGTEAFF TGTGCCAGCAGGCCCGGTGACTCGTTGGGTACTGAAGCTTTCTTT
. TRBJ2-7 . TRBV7-2 CASSLVSFSSYEQYF TGTGCCAGCAGCTTAGTTAGCTTTAGCTCCTACGAGCAGTACTTC
. TRBJ1-3 . TRBV11-3 CASSQTSGNTIYF TGTGCCAGCAGTCAAACTTCTGGAAACACCATATATTTT
TRBD2 TRBJ2-1 . TRBV19 CASSRDYTSSEQFF TGTGCCAGTTCCCGGGACTACACATCCTCAGAGCAGTTCTTC
TRBD1 TRBJ2-3 . TRBV4-1 CASKDRVLGNTQYF TGCGCCAGCAAAGACAGGGTTTTGGGGAATACGCAGTATTTT
TRBD2 TRBJ2-3 . TRBV9 CASSVASGGVGDTQYF TGTGCCAGCAGCGTAGCGAGCGGGGGGGTGGGAGATACGCAGTATTTT
. TRBJ1-4 . TRBV6-5 CASGGGFNEKLFF TGTGCCAGCGGGGGGGGGTTTAATGAAAAACTGTTTTTT
. TRBJ1-1 . TRBV7-8 CASNPGQLNTEAFF TGTGCCAGCAACCCCGGACAGCTGAACACTGAAGCTTTCTTT
TRBD1 TRBJ1-2 few TRBV10-1 CARFWTGAGYTF TGCGCCAGGTTTTGGACAGGAGCTGGCTACACCTTC
. TRBJ1-6 . TRBV30 CAWSEGLNNSPLHF TGTGCCTGGAGTGAGGGACTTAATAATTCACCCCTCCACTTT
. TRBJ2-1 . TRBV3-1/TRBV3-2 CAITDSPSYNEQFF TGTGCCATCACGGACAGCCCCTCCTACAATGAGCAGTTCTTC
TRBD1 TRBJ1-5 . TRBV10-3 CAISGDRAGNQPQHF TGTGCCATCAGTGGGGACAGGGCGGGTAATCAGCCCCAGCATTTT
. TRBJ2-1 once TRBV5-6 CASSVLRGSSYNEQFF TGTGCCAGCAGCGTTTTGCGGGGTTCCTCCTACAATGAGCAGTTCTTC
. TRBJ1-6 . TRBV3-1/TRBV3-2 CASSHEGATLHF TGTGCCAGCAGCCACGAAGGAGCAACCCTCCACTTT
TRBD2 TRBJ2-7 . TRBV2 CASSSLAGGPGEQYF TGTGCCAGCAGTTCCCTAGCGGGAGGGCCGGGTGAGCAGTACTTC
. TRBJ1-5 . TRBV3-1/TRBV3-2 CASSQEAGNQPQHF TGTGCCAGCAGCCAAGAGGCAGGCAATCAGCCCCAGCATTTT
TRBD2 TRBJ2-7 . TRBV28 CASKRRTSGGSQYF TGTGCCAGTAAACGTAGGACTAGCGGGGGGTCCCAGTACTTC
TRBD2 TRBJ2-7 . TRBV3-1/TRBV3-2 CASRGTRISEQYF TGTGCCAGCAGGGGGACTAGAATCTCCGAGCAGTACTTC
. TRBJ1-2 . TRBV20-1 CSASPFGGVGQINYGYTF TGCAGTGCTAGTCCTTTCGGGGGGGTTGGACAGATCAACTATGGCTACACCTTC
. TRBJ1-2 . TRBV4-2 CASSQDQWDYRYTF TGTGCCAGCAGCCAGGATCAGTGGGACTATCGCTACACCTTC
. TRBJ1-2 once TRBV18 CASSEGHYGYTF TGTGCCAGCTCCGAGGGTCACTATGGCTACACCTTC